These T cell receptor beta chains were read from a single sample in a study of blood T cell repertoires in COVID-19. Sequencing used immunoSEQ multiplex PCR; TCRdb keeps in-frame clones, though not all of them. The profile shows roughly 180,000 clones, approximately 86% of them singletons. Sequencing used peripheral blood. All receptors come from a man between 60 and 75 years old with acute or convalescent COVID-19. The CDR3 runs from the conserved cysteine through the conserved F or W. A D gene is named only where the DNA matches it firmly. Size is omitted from some rows. Given values are once, few, many or a class for expanded clones.

TRBJ2-1 NA TRBD2 TRBV5-1 TGCGCCAGCAGCCTCCTCCCGGGACTAGCGGGAGGCGAGCAGTTCTTC CASSLLPGLAGGEQFF
TRBJ2-7 NA TRBD2 TRBV5-1 TGCGCCAGCAGCCCCGGGACTAATCGCTACGAGCAGTACTTC CASSPGTNRYEQYF
TRBJ2-7 NA NA TRBV5-3 TGTGCCAGAAGCTTGGTGTGGTTGGCAGCGGCTGGCGACGAGCAGTACTTC CARSLVWLAAAGDEQYF
TRBJ2-1 NA TRBD2 TRBV7-3 TGTGCCAGCAGCCGCACCCAACTAGCGGGGTACAATGAGCAGTTCTTC CASSRTQLAGYNEQFF
TRBJ1-6 few NA TRBV11-2 TGTGCCAGCACCTTGGGGAGAGGCGGTGATTCACCCCTCCACTTT CASTLGRGGDSPLHF
TRBJ1-2 NA NA TRBV30 TGTGCCCACAGGGCTAACTATGGCTACACCTTC CAHRANYGYTF
TRBJ1-5 NA NA TRBV10-2 TGCGCCAGCAGGCAGAACCGGGGCAATCAGCCCCAGCATTTT CASRQNRGNQPQHF
TRBJ2-7 NA NA TRBV2 TGTGCCAGCACCGCGGGACAGCCAATCTACGAGCAGTACTTC CASTAGQPIYEQYF
TRBJ2-1 NA TRBD2 TRBV28 TGTGCCAGCAGTTTGTTCTCTACTAGCGGGCGGTACAATGAGCAGTTCTTC CASSLFSTSGRYNEQFF
TRBJ1-2 NA NA TRBV6-1 TGTGCCAGCAGTGACCTTGGCGGATGGGTTAACTATGGCTACACCTTC CASSDLGGWVNYGYTF
TRBJ2-7 few TRBD1 TRBV5-5 TGTGCCAGCAGCTTTAGGCCGGGACAGACCCAAGGGCGATACGAGCAGTACTTC CASSFRPGQTQGRYEQYF
TRBJ2-5 NA TRBD2 TRBV29-1 TGCAGCGTTGAGGGACTAGCGGGACGTCAAGAGACCCAGTACTTC CSVEGLAGRQETQYF
TRBJ1-4 NA NA TRBV15 TGTGCCACCAGCAGAGGTGGGAGGGAAAAACTGTTTTTT CATSRGGREKLFF
TRBJ2-3 NA TRBD1 TRBV11-3 TGTGCCAGCAGCTCTACAGGGGGCTACACAGATACGCAGTATTTT CASSSTGGYTDTQYF
TRBJ1-4 NA NA TRBV28 TGTGCCAGCAGTTTGCCGCGAGAAAAACTGTTTTTT CASSLPREKLFF
TRBJ2-1 NA NA TRBV7-3 TGTGCCAGCAGCTTAAGTGAGCGGAAAAGCCCCCATGAGCAGTTCTTC CASSLSERKSPHEQFF
TRBJ2-1 NA TRBD1 TRBV27 TGTGCCAGCAGTTTAGAGGGGACAGGGGTCTACAATGAGCAGTTCTTC CASSLEGTGVYNEQFF
TRBJ1-1 NA TRBD1 TRBV28 TGTGCCAGCAGTCCCGGGCTAAGGGACAGTGAAGCTTTCTTT CASSPGLRDSEAFF
TRBJ2-3 few TRBD2 TRBV24-1 TGTGCCACCAGTGCAACTAGCGGGACCTCGGCGCAGTATTTT CATSATSGTSAQYF
TRBJ1-6 NA NA TRBV4-1 TGCGCCAGCAGCCAGGACCTCGGGGGAGGGCATTCACCCCTCCACTTT CASSQDLGGGHSPLHF
TRBJ1-6 NA NA TRBV11-2 TGTGCCAGCAGCCCCCTTCGGGGGGGGTATTCACCCCTCCACTTT CASSPLRGGYSPLHF
TRBJ1-1 few NA TRBV18 TGTGCCAGCTCACCATACAGGGAGAACACTGAAGCTTTCTTT CASSPYRENTEAFF
TRBJ1-1 once TRBD1 TRBV7-9 TGTGCCAGCAGCTTTGCAGAGAGTCACAGGGGGAGGCAAACTGAAGCTTTCTTT CASSFAESHRGRQTEAFF
TRBJ2-3 once NA TRBV7-3 TGTGCCAGCAGCCCAAGCATAGGCACAGATACGCAGTATTTT CASSPSIGTDTQYF
TRBJ2-7 NA TRBD2 TRBV2 TGTGCCAGCATCGGACTAGATAGGTACGAGCAGTACTTC CASIGLDRYEQYF
TRBJ2-2 NA NA TRBV3-1/TRBV3-2 TGTGCCAGCAGCCAAGATGCGGGAACGACCGGGGAGCTGTTTTTT CASSQDAGTTGELFF
TRBJ1-2 NA TRBD1 TRBV30 TGTGCCTGTACAGGGGGGAACTATGGCTACACCTTC CACTGGNYGYTF
TRBJ1-2 NA TRBD1 TRBV9 TGTGCCAGCACCACAGGGGACTATGGCTACACCTTC CASTTGDYGYTF